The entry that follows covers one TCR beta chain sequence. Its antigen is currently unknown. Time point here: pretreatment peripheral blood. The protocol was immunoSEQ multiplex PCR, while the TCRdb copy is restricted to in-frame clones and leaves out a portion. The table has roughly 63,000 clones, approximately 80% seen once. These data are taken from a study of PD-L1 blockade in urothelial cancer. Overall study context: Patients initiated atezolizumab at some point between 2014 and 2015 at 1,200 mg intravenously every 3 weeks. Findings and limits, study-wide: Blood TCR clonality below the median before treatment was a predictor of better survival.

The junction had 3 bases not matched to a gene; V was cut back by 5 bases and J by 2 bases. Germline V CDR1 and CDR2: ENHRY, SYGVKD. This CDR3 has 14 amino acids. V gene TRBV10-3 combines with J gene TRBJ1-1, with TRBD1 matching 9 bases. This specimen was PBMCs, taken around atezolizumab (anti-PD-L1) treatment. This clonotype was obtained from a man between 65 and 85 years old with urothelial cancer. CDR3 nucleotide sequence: TGTGCCATCAGTTCAACAGGGGGCAACACTGAAGCTTTCTTT. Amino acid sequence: CAISSTGGNTEAFF.